This TCR beta chain was recovered during a study of long-term antiretroviral therapy in people with HIV. Study findings and constraints: Every time point showed a repertoire led by clones expanded before ART. Post-ART, diversity grew, though it stayed under transplant donor control levels.

The run of the v3.0 immunoSEQ assay was at survey level. Produced via immunoSEQ multiplex PCR; TCRdb's table is partial and in-frame only. Among fewer than 10,000 clones listed, around 70% were seen once. As for this clone: The antigen remains unidentified.

No donor had fewer than one pre-ART PBMC sample or fewer than two post-ART PBMC samples. The sequence was collected from a man aged 35-49 years with HIV. Sequences were derived from unsorted PBMCs, sampled 1.8 years before starting antiretroviral therapy.

This CDR3 is CASSPGGLGNQPQHF. The CDR3 DNA sequence: TGTGCCAGCTCACCAGGGGGCCTCGGCAATCAGCCCCAGCATTTT. The chain combines TRBV18 with TRBJ1-5; tentative D call: TRBD1 (6 bases). Germline lookup yields CDR1 KGHSH and CDR2 LQKENI. Trimming removed 2 bases at V and 2 bases at J, with 10 bases between. There are 15 residues in the CDR3.